This T cell receptor beta chain was observed in a study of T-cell reconstitution after alpha-beta-depleted transplantation in children. There are many counts of this clonotype. The CDR3 length is 13 residues. V dropped 3 bases and J dropped 2 bases, with 7 bases sitting between them. The authors prepared the TCRbeta library with unique molecular identifiers. TCRdb re-called the PCR reads through MiXCR, storing one row per CDR3 protein. The data hold hundreds of thousands of distinct CDR3 sequences, with roughly 23% observed a single time. Sequencing was performed on PBMCs, mostly from graft donor cells, taken 360 days after TCRalphabeta/CD19-depleted stem cell transplant. The chain has TRBV12-3 or TRBV12-4 and TRBJ2-5, with a possible D match to TRBD1 (5 bases). The clonotype comes from a boy less than two years old who had a stem cell transplant for acute myeloid leukemia, so the T cells may come from the graft donor. The CDR3 nucleotides read TGTGCCAGCAGTTTCCGACAGCAAGAGACCCAGTACTTC. Protein: CASSFRQQETQYF.